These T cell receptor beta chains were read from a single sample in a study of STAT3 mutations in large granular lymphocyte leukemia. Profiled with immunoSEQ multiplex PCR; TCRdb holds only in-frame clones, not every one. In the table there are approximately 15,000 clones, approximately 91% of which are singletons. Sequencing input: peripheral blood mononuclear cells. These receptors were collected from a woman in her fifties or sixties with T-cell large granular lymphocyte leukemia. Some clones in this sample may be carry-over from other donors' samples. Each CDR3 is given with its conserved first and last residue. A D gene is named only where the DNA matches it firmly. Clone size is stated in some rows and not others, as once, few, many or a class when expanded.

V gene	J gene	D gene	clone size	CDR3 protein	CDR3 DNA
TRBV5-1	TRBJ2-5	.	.	CASSLHTGIETQYF	TGCGCCAGCAGCTTGCATACAGGAATCGAGACCCAGTACTTC
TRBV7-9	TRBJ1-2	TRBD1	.	CASSKGTATNYGYTF	TGTGCCAGCAGCAAGGGGACAGCCACTAACTATGGCTACACCTTC
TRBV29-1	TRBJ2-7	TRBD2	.	CSARGTNEQYF	TGCAGCGCCCGGGGGACTAACGAGCAGTACTTC
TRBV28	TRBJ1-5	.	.	CASSPDTVDQPQHF	TGTGCCAGCAGTCCGGATACAGTAGATCAGCCCCAGCATTTT
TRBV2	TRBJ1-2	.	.	CASSVTVPYGYTF	TGTGCCAGCAGTGTAACAGTACCCTATGGCTACACCTTC
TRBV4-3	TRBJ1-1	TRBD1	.	CASSQGGTGGTEAFF	TGCGCCAGCAGCCAGGGCGGGACAGGGGGCACTGAAGCTTTCTTT
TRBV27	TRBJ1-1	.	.	CASSLLGRNTEAFF	TGTGCCAGCAGTTTATTGGGGAGGAACACTGAAGCTTTCTTT
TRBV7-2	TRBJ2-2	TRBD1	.	CASSIGGYTGELFF	TGTGCCAGCAGTATAGGGGGCTACACCGGGGAGCTGTTTTTT
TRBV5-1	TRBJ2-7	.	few	CASSLTGNYEQYF	TGCGCCAGCAGCTTGACAGGGAACTACGAGCAGTACTTC
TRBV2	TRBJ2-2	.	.	CASREQGTDTGELFF	TGTGCCAGCAGAGAGCAGGGTACGGACACCGGGGAGCTGTTTTTT
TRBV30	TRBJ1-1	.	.	CAWSVPPGKGVF	TGTGCCTGGAGTGTACCCCCGGGAAAGGGAGTCTTT
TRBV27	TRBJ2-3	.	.	CATSPGRKFGDTQYF	TGTGCCACCTCGCCCGGGAGAAAGTTTGGGGATACGCAGTATTTT
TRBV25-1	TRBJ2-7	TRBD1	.	CASSALDREISYEQYF	TGTGCCAGCAGTGCGTTGGACAGGGAGATTTCCTACGAGCAGTACTTC
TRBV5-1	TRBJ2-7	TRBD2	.	CASSLLVSGRSSYEQYF	TGCGCCAGCAGCTTGTTAGTTAGCGGGAGAAGCTCCTACGAGCAGTACTTC
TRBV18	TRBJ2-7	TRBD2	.	CASSPAGTSRRESHEQYF	TGTGCCAGCTCACCCGCCGGGACTAGCCGTAGGGAGAGCCACGAGCAGTACTTC
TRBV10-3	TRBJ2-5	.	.	CAISEGGQTQYF	TGTGCCATCAGTGAGGGGGGACAGACCCAGTACTTC
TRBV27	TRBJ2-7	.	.	CASSLVAGPYEQYF	TGTGCCAGCAGTTTAGTCGCAGGGCCCTACGAGCAGTACTTC
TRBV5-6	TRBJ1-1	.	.	CASTFSPGMNTEAFF	TGTGCCAGCACCTTTAGTCCAGGGATGAACACTGAAGCTTTCTTT
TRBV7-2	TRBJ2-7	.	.	CASSPGPGYEQYF	TGTGCCAGCAGCCCTGGTCCGGGCTACGAGCAGTACTTC
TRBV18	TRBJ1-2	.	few	CASSPSTEYGYTF	TGTGCCAGCTCACCATCGACGGAGTATGGCTACACCTTC
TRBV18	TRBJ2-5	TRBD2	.	CASSPRTSGLQETQYF	TGTGCCAGCTCACCACGAACTAGCGGGCTCCAAGAGACCCAGTACTTC
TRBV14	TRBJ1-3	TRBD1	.	CASSRGGLFGGNTIYF	TGTGCCAGCAGCCGAGGGGGCCTTTTTGGTGGAAACACCATATATTTT
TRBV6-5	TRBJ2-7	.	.	CASSPYPGPGYEQYF	TGTGCCAGCAGTCCTTACCCTGGTCCAGGCTACGAGCAGTACTTC
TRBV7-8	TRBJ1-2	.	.	CASAHGYNYGYTF	TGTGCCAGCGCGCACGGCTATAACTATGGCTACACCTTC
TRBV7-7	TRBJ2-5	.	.	CASSSSPRQETQYF	TGTGCTAGCAGCTCAAGTCCACGCCAAGAGACCCAGTACTTC
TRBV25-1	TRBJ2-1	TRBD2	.	CASSDGGRRYNEQFF	TGTGCCAGCAGTGACGGCGGGAGGAGGTACAATGAGCAGTTCTTC
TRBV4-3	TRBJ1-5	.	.	CASSPRFGSNQPQHF	TGCGCCAGCAGCCCCCGGTTTGGGAGCAATCAGCCCCAGCATTTT
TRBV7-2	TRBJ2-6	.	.	CASSSRGTGANVLTF	TGTGCCAGCAGCTCCAGGGGTACTGGGGCCAACGTCCTGACTTTC
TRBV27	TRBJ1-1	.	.	CASSSRPGIPEAFF	TGTGCCAGCAGTTCCCGACCGGGAATTCCTGAAGCTTTCTTT
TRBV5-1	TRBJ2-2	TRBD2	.	CASSLVAGARNGELFF	TGCGCCAGCAGCTTGGTAGCGGGAGCTCGTAACGGGGAGCTGTTTTTT
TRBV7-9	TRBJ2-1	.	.	CASSPVRRDNEQFF	TGTGCCAGCAGCCCAGTCCGGAGAGACAATGAGCAGTTCTTC
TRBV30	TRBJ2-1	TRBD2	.	CAWSVGLAGIGFRNEQFF	TGTGCCTGGAGTGTTGGGCTAGCGGGAATTGGTTTCAGGAATGAGCAGTTCTTC
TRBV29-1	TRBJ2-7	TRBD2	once	CSVQTSGSVPEYF	TGCAGCGTACAGACTAGCGGGAGCGTTCCCGAGTACTTC
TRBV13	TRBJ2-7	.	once	CASSPPPGDGRSYEQYF	TGTGCCAGCAGCCCCCCCCCAGGGGATGGCCGATCCTACGAGCAGTACTTC
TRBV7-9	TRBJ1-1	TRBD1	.	CASSTGTGRPAFF	TGTGCCAGCAGCACCGGGACAGGGCGCCCAGCTTTCTTT
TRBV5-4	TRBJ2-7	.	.	CASSSTRGYEQYF	TGTGCCAGCAGCTCAACTAGGGGTTACGAGCAGTACTTC
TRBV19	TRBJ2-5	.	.	CASSGSTQETQYF	TGTGCCAGTAGCGGGAGTACCCAAGAGACCCAGTACTTC
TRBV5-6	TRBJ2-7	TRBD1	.	CASSLYGTGVGEQYF	TGTGCCAGCAGCTTGTACGGGACAGGGGTCGGCGAGCAGTACTTC
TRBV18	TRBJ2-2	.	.	CASSPPMGVAGELFF	TGTGCCAGCTCACCACCGATGGGGGTAGCCGGGGAGCTGTTTTTT
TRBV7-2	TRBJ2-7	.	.	CASSSRWVEGEQYF	TGTGCCAGCAGCTCCAGGTGGGTCGAGGGCGAGCAGTACTTC
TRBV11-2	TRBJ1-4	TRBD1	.	CASSQRTGTNEKLFF	TGTGCCAGCAGCCAACGGACAGGAACTAATGAAAAACTGTTTTTT
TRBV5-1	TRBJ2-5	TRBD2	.	CASSLGGRSGETQYF	TGCGCCAGCAGCTTGGGCGGGAGATCGGGGGAGACCCAGTACTTC
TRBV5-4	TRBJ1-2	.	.	CASSPDQGRYGYTF	TGTGCCAGCAGCCCCGACCAGGGGCGGTATGGCTACACCTTC
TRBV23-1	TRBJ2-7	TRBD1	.	CASSQSWDRSQGTGDEQYF	TGCGCCAGCAGTCAATCGTGGGACAGGTCTCAGGGCACGGGGGACGAGCAGTACTTC